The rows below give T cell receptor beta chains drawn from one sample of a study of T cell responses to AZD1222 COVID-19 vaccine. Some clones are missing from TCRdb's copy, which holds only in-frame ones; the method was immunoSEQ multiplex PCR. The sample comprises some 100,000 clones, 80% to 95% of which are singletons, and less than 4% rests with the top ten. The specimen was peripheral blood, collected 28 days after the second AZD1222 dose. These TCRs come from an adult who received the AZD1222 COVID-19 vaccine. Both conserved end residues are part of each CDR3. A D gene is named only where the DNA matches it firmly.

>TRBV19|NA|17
CASSIPGAGLGNQPQHF
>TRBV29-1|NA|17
CSVAPTDSTLRNTEAFF
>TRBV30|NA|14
CAWRKLGPQETQYF
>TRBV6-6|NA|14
CASSYTAELYGYTF
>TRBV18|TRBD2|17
CASSLNGGGNGKNIQYF
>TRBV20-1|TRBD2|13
CSASPSGGWWQFF
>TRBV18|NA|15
CASSSPPGVNSPLHF
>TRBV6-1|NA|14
CASSAVDWDGELFF
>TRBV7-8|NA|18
CASSIAADLGDDNSPLHF
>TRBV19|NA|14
CASTGAMGNQPQHF
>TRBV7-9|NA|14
CASSLASGLHGYTF
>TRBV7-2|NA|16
CASSSRRQGANQPQHF
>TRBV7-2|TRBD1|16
CASSLARQGLTNEQFF
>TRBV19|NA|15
CASSSDRRPNTEAFF
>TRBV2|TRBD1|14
CASTPGQGAYGYTF
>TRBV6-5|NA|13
CASSYNRDYGYTF
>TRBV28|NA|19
CASSLSPTGVFSTNEKLFF
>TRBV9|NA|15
CASSVVAPGGYGYTF
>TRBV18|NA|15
CASSPQGGSGNTIYF
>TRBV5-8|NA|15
CASSDNDIRNQPQHF
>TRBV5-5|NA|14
CASSWTPRDYGYTF
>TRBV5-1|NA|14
CASSFQGPNTEAFF
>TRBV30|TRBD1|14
CAWSGDRGVYEQYF
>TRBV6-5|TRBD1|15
CASRIDRAGHQPQHF
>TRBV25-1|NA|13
CASSGTLGTEAFF
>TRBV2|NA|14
CASGRDGNTGELFF